This is a list of T cell receptor beta chains from one sample in a study of spatial heterogeneity in lung cancer. TCRdb ran MiXCR on the 5' RACE reads and lists one entry per CDR3 protein. The sample has 20,000 to 30,000 distinct CDR3 sequences, just under 9% seen once. This sample comprised lung tumor tissue, obtained at surgery. These receptors originate from a male donor with early-stage non-small cell lung cancer. Both conserved end residues are part of each CDR3. D genes are given only for firm matches. A row's size may be missing; if present it is once, few, many or a size class.

v_gene	len	j_gene	d_gene	abundance	CDR3aa	CDR3nt
TRBV5-1	13	TRBJ2-3	NA	many	CASGPQQADTQYF	TGCGCCAGCGGTCCCCAACAGGCCGATACGCAGTATTTT
TRBV18	15	TRBJ1-5	NA	NA	CASSQAVWPSQPQHF	TGTGCCAGCTCACAAGCGGTCTGGCCCAGCCAGCCCCAGCATTTT
TRBV28	14	TRBJ2-1	NA	many	CASVGGSSYNEQFF	TGTGCCAGCGTAGGGGGATCCTCCTACAATGAGCAGTTCTTC
TRBV29-1	12	TRBJ1-2	NA	medium-sized	CSVAIGVYGYTF	TGCAGCGTAGCAATCGGGGTCTATGGCTACACCTTC
TRBV3-1	13	TRBJ2-1	NA	few	CASSLDTYNEQFF	TGTGCCAGCAGCCTCGACACCTACAATGAGCAGTTCTTC
TRBV16	13	TRBJ2-2	NA	few	CASSESPGGELFF	TGTGCCAGCAGCGAAAGCCCTGGCGGGGAGCTGTTTTTT
TRBV7-2	16	TRBJ2-3	NA	few	CASSLGQTMGTDTQYF	TGTGCCAGCAGCTTAGGTCAGACTATGGGCACAGATACGCAGTATTTT
TRBV7-9	16	TRBJ1-3	NA	NA	CASSSPSGPSGNTIYF	TGTGCCAGCAGCTCGCCGTCGGGTCCCTCTGGAAACACCATATATTTT
TRBV29-1	11	TRBJ2-7	TRBD1	NA	CSPGQGYEQYF	TGCAGCCCGGGACAGGGCTACGAGCAGTACTTC
TRBV20-1	14	TRBJ2-5	NA	many	CSARDQAGQETQYF	TGCAGTGCTAGAGATCAGGCAGGCCAAGAGACCCAGTACTTC
TRBV2	13	TRBJ2-7	NA	few	CASKVSGSYEQYF	TGTGCCAGCAAGGTCAGCGGCTCCTACGAGCAGTACTTC
TRBV20-1	12	TRBJ2-3	NA	few	CSTGDSTDTQYF	TGCAGTACCGGGGACAGCACAGATACGCAGTATTTT
TRBV20-1	13	TRBJ1-1	NA	many	CSATRQQLTEAFF	TGCAGTGCTACCCGACAGCAGCTCACTGAAGCTTTCTTT
TRBV5-1	16	TRBJ2-3	TRBD2	medium-sized	CASSPTSGGARDTQYF	TGCGCCAGCAGCCCGACTAGCGGGGGGGCCCGGGATACGCAGTATTTT
TRBV30	11	TRBJ1-1	NA	many	CASPGNTEAFF	TGTGCCTCCCCGGGGAACACTGAAGCTTTCTTT
TRBV5-1	14	TRBJ1-6	TRBD1	many	CASSAGQYNSPLHF	TGCGCCAGCAGCGCGGGACAGTATAATTCACCCCTCCACTTT
TRBV7-3	15	TRBJ2-6	NA	many	CATSSGLPGANVLTF	TGTGCCACCTCATCAGGGCTCCCTGGGGCCAACGTCCTGACTTTC
TRBV18	13	TRBJ2-7	TRBD1	many	CASSRTEGQGKYF	TGTGCCAGCTCAAGAACAGAGGGACAGGGGAAGTACTTC
TRBV28	16	TRBJ2-3	TRBD1	few	CASSPSGTVLTDTQYF	TGTGCCAGCAGTCCCTCCGGGACAGTACTCACAGATACGCAGTATTTT
TRBV20-1	13	TRBJ2-7	NA	many	CSAQGRSSYEQYF	TGCAGTGCCCAGGGCAGGAGCTCCTACGAGCAGTACTTC
TRBV7-2	15	TRBJ1-6	TRBD1	many	CASSLGGQMNSPLHF	TGTGCCAGCAGCTTAGGGGGACAGATGAATTCACCCCTCCACTTT
TRBV20-1	14	TRBJ1-5	NA	NA	CSARELRTGRPQHF	TGCAGTGCTAGAGAACTTAGGACGGGGAGGCCCCAGCATTTT
TRBV5-4	14	TRBJ2-1	TRBD2	NA	CAIMTSGGAHEQFF	TGTGCCATAATGACTAGCGGGGGGGCCCATGAGCAGTTCTTC
TRBV27	15	TRBJ2-7	NA	few	CASSLILGAPYEQYF	TGTGCCAGCAGTTTAATTTTGGGGGCCCCCTACGAGCAGTACTTC
TRBV6-1	12	TRBJ2-5	TRBD2	NA	CACGGQIETQYF	TGTGCCTGCGGGGGGCAAATCGAGACCCAGTACTTC
TRBV5-4	17	TRBJ2-7	NA	NA	CASSSGARAGLTYEQYF	TGTGCCAGCAGCTCAGGGGCACGAGCGGGGCTAACTTACGAGCAGTACTTC
TRBV29-1	12	TRBJ2-1	NA	once	CSVPDTYNEQFF	TGCAGCGTTCCGGACACATACAATGAGCAGTTCTTC
TRBV2	15	TRBJ1-5	TRBD1	many	CASRLGQGLNQPQHF	TGTGCCAGCAGATTGGGACAGGGCCTTAATCAGCCCCAGCATTTT
TRBV5-1	17	TRBJ2-3	TRBD2	many	CASSLAGLAGSTDTQYF	TGCGCCAGCAGCTTGGCCGGCCTAGCGGGGTCCACAGATACGCAGTATTTT
TRBV5-1	14	TRBJ1-4	NA	NA	CASSPDGSGEKLFF	TGCGCCAGCAGCCCGGACGGTTCGGGTGAAAAACTGTTTTTT
TRBV28	11	TRBJ1-2	NA	many	CASSTGYGYTF	TGTGCCAGCAGTACCGGCTATGGCTACACCTTC
TRBV7-2	15	TRBJ1-1	NA	NA	CASSLPLQGNTEAFF	TGTGCCAGCAGCTTACCCCTCCAGGGGAACACTGAAGCTTTCTTT
TRBV13	15	TRBJ2-1	TRBD1	many	CASSLRTGDHNEQFF	TGTGCCAGCAGCTTAAGGACAGGGGACCACAATGAGCAGTTCTTC
TRBV12-3/TRBV12-4	16	TRBJ2-1	TRBD1	many	CASSPSPGQGYNEQFF	TGTGCCAGCAGTCCTTCTCCGGGACAGGGATACAATGAGCAGTTCTTC
TRBV28	11	TRBJ2-5	NA	medium-sized	CASWASGTQYF	TGTGCCAGCTGGGCCTCGGGGACCCAGTACTTC
TRBV5-1	18	TRBJ1-2	TRBD1	NA	CASSAPGTEFARFYGYTF	TGCGCCAGCAGCGCCCCCGGGACAGAGTTCGCCCGCTTCTATGGCTACACCTTC
TRBV29-1	16	TRBJ2-2	TRBD2	few	CSVEREGTSNTGELFF	TGCAGCGTTGAAAGGGAGGGCACTTCAAACACCGGGGAGCTGTTTTTT
TRBV5-1	20	TRBJ1-1	NA	many	CASSPKSPLEQFVMNTEAFF	TGCGCCAGCAGCCCTAAATCCCCCCTCGAGCAGTTCGTTATGAACACTGAAGCTTTCTTT
TRBV7-2	14	TRBJ2-1	TRBD2	NA	CASSLLAGEGEQFF	TGTGCCAGCAGCTTGCTAGCGGGAGAGGGTGAGCAGTTCTTC
TRBV20-1	15	TRBJ2-3	TRBD1	few	CSARRQGGGADTQYF	TGCAGTGCTCGTAGACAGGGCGGTGGAGCAGATACGCAGTATTTT
TRBV7-2	14	TRBJ2-7	NA	few	CASSLGTSPYEQYF	TGTGCCAGCAGCCTCGGGACATCCCCCTACGAGCAGTACTTC
TRBV11-2	15	TRBJ2-7	NA	few	CASSLMGLLRGEQYF	TGTGCCAGCAGCTTAATGGGGCTGTTGCGGGGCGAGCAGTACTTC
TRBV27	13	TRBJ2-7	TRBD1	many	CASSQPGQGGRYF	TGTGCCAGCAGTCAGCCGGGACAGGGGGGACGGTACTTC
TRBV7-2	15	TRBJ2-1	TRBD2	many	CASSLEFSGGHEQFF	TGTGCCAGCAGCTTAGAGTTTAGCGGGGGGCATGAGCAGTTCTTC
TRBV5-1	13	TRBJ1-1	NA	many	CASSHYKDNEAFF	TGCGCCAGCAGCCATTACAAGGACAATGAAGCTTTCTTT
TRBV5-1	12	TRBJ2-7	NA	many	CASSLWGYEQYF	TGCGCCAGCAGCTTATGGGGCTACGAGCAGTACTTC
TRBV20-1	14	TRBJ2-3	TRBD2	many	CSAPTSGREDTQYF	TGCAGTGCACCGACTAGCGGGAGAGAAGATACGCAGTATTTT
TRBV29-1	11	TRBJ2-1	NA	few	CSVGSGNEQFF	TGCAGCGTTGGGTCCGGCAATGAGCAGTTCTTC
TRBV2	16	TRBJ2-7	TRBD2	few	CASSEALAGVTYEQYF	TGTGCCAGCAGTGAAGCACTAGCGGGGGTAACCTACGAGCAGTACTTC
TRBV28	13	TRBJ2-7	NA	many	CASTRFQGSEQYF	TGTGCCAGCACCAGATTCCAGGGGTCCGAGCAGTACTTC
TRBV7-2	14	TRBJ2-5	TRBD2	many	CASTGLAAGGTQYF	TGTGCCAGCACTGGACTAGCGGCAGGGGGGACCCAGTACTTC